This T cell receptor beta chain was identified during a study of blood T cell repertoires in COVID-19. Study overall: T cells, B-cell-depleted T cells, or PBMCs provided the cDNA or gDNA that served as material.

The ends lost 4 bases at V and 4 bases at J; junction bases unmatched: 4. CDR1 and CDR2 (germline): SGHTA, FQGNSA. The length of the CDR3 is 14 residues. Original processing methods: Reference gene primer amplification in the assay estimated nucleated cell counts. Data came from immunoSEQ multiplex PCR; TCRdb stores just in-frame clones and leaves some out. Clonal size and the V and J genes are those of that table, whereas D and trimming came from the DNA. Here the sample spans about 250,000 clones, around 84% being singletons. The age range of participants was 18 to 89 years, with residence in about two dozen US areas. In assigning cohorts, the study relied on participant-reported clinical history.

The TCR sequence derives from a man aged 18-30 years who had recovered from COVID-19. This chain joins TRBV7-2 and TRBJ1-2; 9 nucleotides align to TRBD1. Sequencing was done on a sample of PBMCs or T cells enriched from blood (not recorded which). The DNA for the CDR3 is TGTGCCAGCAGCTCACAGGGGGCAGGCTATGGCTACACCTTC. Amino acid sequence: CASSSQGAGYGYTF.